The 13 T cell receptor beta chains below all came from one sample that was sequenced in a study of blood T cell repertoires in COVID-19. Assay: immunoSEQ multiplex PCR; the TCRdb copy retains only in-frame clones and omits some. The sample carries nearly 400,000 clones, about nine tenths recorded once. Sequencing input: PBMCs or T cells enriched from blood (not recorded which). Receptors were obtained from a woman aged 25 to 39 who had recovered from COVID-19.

The CDR3 region has the DNA TGTGCCAGCAGCGTACAGTCTAGCCATGATGAGCAGTTCTTC. Its protein is CASSVQSSHDEQFF. V and J are TRBV9 and TRBJ2-1; possibly TRBD2 for D (5 bases). Germline values: CDR1 SGDLS, CDR2 YYNGEE. The length of the CDR3 is 14 residues. V gave up 1 base and J gave up 8 bases, with 13 bases separating them.

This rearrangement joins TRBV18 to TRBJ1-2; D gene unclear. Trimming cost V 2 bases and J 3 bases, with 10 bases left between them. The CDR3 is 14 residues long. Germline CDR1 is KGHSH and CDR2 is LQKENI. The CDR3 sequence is CASSPSESDYGYTF. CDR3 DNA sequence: TGTGCCAGCTCACCAAGCGAGTCGGACTATGGCTACACCTTC.

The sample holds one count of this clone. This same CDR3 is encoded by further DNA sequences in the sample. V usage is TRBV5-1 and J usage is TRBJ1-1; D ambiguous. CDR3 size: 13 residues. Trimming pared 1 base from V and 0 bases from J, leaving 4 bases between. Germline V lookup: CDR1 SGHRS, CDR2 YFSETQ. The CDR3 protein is CASSLLLNTEAFF. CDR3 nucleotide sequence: TGCGCCAGCAGCTTGCTCTTGAACACTGAAGCTTTCTTT. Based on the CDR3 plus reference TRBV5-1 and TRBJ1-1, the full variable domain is KAGVTQTPRYLIKTRGQQVTLSCSPISGHRSVSWYQQTPGQGLQFLFEYFSETQRNKGNFPGRFSGRQFSNSRSEMNVSTLELGDSALYLCASSLLLNTEAFFGQGTRLTVV.

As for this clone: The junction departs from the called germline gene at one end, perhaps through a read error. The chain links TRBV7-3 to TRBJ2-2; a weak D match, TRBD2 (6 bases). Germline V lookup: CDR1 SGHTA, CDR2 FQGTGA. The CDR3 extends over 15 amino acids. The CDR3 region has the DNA TGTGCCAGCAGCCTAACCCAGGGAGGCACCGGGGAGCTGTTTTTT. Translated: CASSLTQGGTGELFF.

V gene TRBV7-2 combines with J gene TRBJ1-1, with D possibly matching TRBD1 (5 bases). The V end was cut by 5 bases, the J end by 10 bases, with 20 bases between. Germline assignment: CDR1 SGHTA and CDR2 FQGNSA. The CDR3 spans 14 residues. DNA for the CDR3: TGTGCCAGCAGCGACAGCTGGGGTGCTAAGGGAGCTTTCTTT. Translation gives CASSDSWGAKGAFF.

The CDR3 reads CASSRETGFGNTIYF. CDR3 bases: TGTGCCAGCAGTAGAGAGACAGGGTTTGGAAACACCATATATTTT. The chain has TRBV3-1 (or the pseudogene TRBV3-2) and TRBJ1-3; 7 positions match TRBD1. V lost 6 bases to trimming and J lost 3 bases; unmatched junction nucleotides: 8. The CDR3 is 15 residues long. The germline V gene encodes CDR1 LGHDT and CDR2 YNNKEL (reference sequence).

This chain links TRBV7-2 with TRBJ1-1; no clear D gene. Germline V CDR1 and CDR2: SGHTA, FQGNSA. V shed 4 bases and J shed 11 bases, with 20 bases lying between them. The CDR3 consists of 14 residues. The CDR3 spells CASSYGGQAKVAFF. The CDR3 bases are TGTGCCAGCAGCTATGGAGGTCAGGCGAAGGTCGCTTTCTTT.

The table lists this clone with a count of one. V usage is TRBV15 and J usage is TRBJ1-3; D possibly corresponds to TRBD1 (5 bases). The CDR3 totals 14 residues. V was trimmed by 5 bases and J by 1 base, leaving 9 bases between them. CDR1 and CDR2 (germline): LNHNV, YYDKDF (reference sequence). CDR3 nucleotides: TGTGCCACCAGCCGGGGGGGATCTGGAAACACCATATATTTT. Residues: CATSRGGSGNTIYF. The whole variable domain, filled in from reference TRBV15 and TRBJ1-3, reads DAMVIQNPRYQVTQFGKPVTLSCSQTLNHNVMYWYQQKSSQAPKLLFHYYDKDFNNEADTPDNFQSRRPNTSFCFLDIRSPGLGDTAMYLCATSRGGSGNTIYFGEGSWLTVV.

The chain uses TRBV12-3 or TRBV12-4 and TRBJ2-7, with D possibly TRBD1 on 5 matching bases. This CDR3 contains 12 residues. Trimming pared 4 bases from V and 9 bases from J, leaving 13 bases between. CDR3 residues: CASSSGFSGQYF. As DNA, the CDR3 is TGTGCCAGCAGTTCAGGGTTTAGTGGGCAGTACTTC.

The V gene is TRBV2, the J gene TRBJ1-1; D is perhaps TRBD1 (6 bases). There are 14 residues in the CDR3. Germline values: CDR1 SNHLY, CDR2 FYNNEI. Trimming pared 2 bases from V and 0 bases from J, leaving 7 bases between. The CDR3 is CASSEQGLNTEAFF. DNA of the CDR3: TGTGCCAGCAGTGAACAGGGGTTGAACACTGAAGCTTTCTTT.

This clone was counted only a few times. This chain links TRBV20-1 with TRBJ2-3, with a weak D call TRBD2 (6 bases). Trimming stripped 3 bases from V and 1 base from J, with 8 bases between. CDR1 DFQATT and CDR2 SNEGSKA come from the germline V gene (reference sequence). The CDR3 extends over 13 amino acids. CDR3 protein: CSASPSGTDTQYF. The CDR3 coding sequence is TGCAGTGCTAGTCCTAGCGGCACAGATACGCAGTATTTT.

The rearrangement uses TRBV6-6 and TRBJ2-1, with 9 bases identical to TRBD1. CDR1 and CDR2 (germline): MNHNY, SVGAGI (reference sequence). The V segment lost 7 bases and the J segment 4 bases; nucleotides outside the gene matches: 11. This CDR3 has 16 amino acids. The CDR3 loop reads CASTPSGTGIYNEQFF. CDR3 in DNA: TGTGCCAGCACACCATCCGGGACAGGGATATACAATGAGCAGTTCTTC.

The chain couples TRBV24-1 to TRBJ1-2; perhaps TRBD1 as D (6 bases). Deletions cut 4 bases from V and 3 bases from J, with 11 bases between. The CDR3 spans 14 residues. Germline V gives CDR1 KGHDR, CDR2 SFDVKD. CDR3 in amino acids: CATSDYRDDYGYTF. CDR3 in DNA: TGTGCCACCAGTGACTACAGGGACGACTATGGCTACACCTTC.